The TCR beta chain under discussion was sequenced for a study of human T cells and chemical hapten exposure. Using its own MiXCR run on the RACE reads, TCRdb lists one record per CDR3 protein. The table lists approximately 120,000 distinct CDR3 sequences, about a tenth of them singletons, with about 3.4% in the top ten. This clonotype was seen more than once but under ten times. Time point specified: patch test 2, 6 weeks after DPC sensitization. As to treatment: therapeutic diphenylcyclopropenone sensitization with weekly scalp DPC. Drawing of blood took place ahead of applying each patch test. The CDR3 consists of 13 residues. The V end lost 3 bases, the J end lost 5 bases, and 11 bases lay between the germline ends. CDR1 and CDR2 (germline): SGHNT, YENEEA.

The sequenced sample was whole blood, obtained in connection with sensitization to the hapten diphenylcyclopropenone (DPC). V gene TRBV11-3 combines with J gene TRBJ2-7; D not certain. This sequence originates from a woman aged 40 to 55 with alopecia areata. Some clones in this sample may be carry-over from other donors' samples. CDR3 protein: CASSFRVTHEQYF. Here the CDR3 DNA reads TGTGCCAGCAGCTTCCGCGTAACCCACGAGCAGTACTTC.